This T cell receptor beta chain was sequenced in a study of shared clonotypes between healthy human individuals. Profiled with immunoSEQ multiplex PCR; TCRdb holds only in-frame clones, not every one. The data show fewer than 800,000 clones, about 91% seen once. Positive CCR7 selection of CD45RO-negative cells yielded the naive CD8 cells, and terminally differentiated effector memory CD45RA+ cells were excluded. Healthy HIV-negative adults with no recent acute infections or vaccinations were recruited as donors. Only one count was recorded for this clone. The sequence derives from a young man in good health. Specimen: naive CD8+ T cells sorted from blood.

The chain's CDR3 is CASSLGMSSSYNEQFF. The CDR3 DNA is TGTGCCAGCAGTTTAGGGATGTCAAGCTCCTACAATGAGCAGTTCTTC. J is TRBJ2-1 and V is TRBV28; D not certain. V was shortened by 2 bases and J by 0 bases, with 11 bases between the two germline ends. The CDR3 totals 16 residues. Germline loops: CDR1 MDHEN, CDR2 SYDVKM.